The clone carrying this T cell receptor (beta chain) was seen only a few times. What it binds is unknown. The CDR3 contains 17 residues. CDR1 MNHNS and CDR2 SASEGT come from the germline V gene. Trimming removed 0 bases at V and 6 bases at J, with 18 bases between. The entry originates in a study of T cell repertoires in cytomegalovirus infection. Study-level points and caveats: Cumulative frequency (of public TCR beta family members) identified carriers of CMV plus the relevant HLA.

TCRdb processed the reads anew with MiXCR; each CDR3 protein has one entry. This table has about 530,000 distinct CDR3 sequences, approximately 25% appearing once. The clonotype comes from a human donor in good health (CMV status not recorded). Some clones in this sample may be carry-over from other donors' samples. The sequenced material came from PBMCs. V gene TRBV6-1 combines with J gene TRBJ1-5; D possibly corresponds to TRBD1 (5 bases). The CDR3 sequence: CASSEAEGLPLGQPQHF. The CDR3 bases are TGTGCCAGCAGTGAAGCGGAGGGGCTCCCGTTGGGTCAGCCCCAGCATTTT.